This TCR beta chain was sequenced during a study of cytotoxic CD8 clonotypes in ibrutinib-treated CLL. Study background: Among the patients, approximately ten presented as relapsed/refractory and around 15 as treatment-naive; 17 showed unmutated IGHV.

Method: immunoSEQ multiplex PCR; TCRdb's copy keeps in-frame clones and lacks some. The table includes about 97,000 clones, around 73% detected once. The V gene end was trimmed by 4 bases and the J gene end by 3 bases; junction bases not matched to a gene: 6. Looked up from germline, CDR1 is SGHRS and CDR2 is YFSETQ. This CDR3 has 14 residues. This clonotype was sampled from a human donor with chronic lymphocytic leukemia. The starting material was PBMCs, obtained after 12 months of ibrutinib treatment. This rearrangement joins TRBV5-1 to TRBJ2-7; 8 nucleotides line up with TRBD1. The CDR3 region has the DNA TGCGCCAGCAGCCGAGGACAGGGTTTCTACGAGCAGTACTTC. Its translation: CASSRGQGFYEQYF.